The 18 T cell receptor beta chains presented below share a single source sample, sequenced in a study of cytomegalovirus exposure and HLA in healthy donors. The PCR ran on 60 Vbeta and 13 Jbeta primers. Clones were read by immunoSEQ multiplex PCR, and TCRdb kept only the in-frame ones, dropping some. The data contain about 170,000 clones, about 80% of them singletons. Sequencing was done on a sample of PBMCs. Source of these receptors: a woman in her forties or fifties in good health and CMV-seronegative.

The chain carries TRBV2 and TRBJ1-2; D is unresolved. This CDR3 comprises 14 residues. V was pared by 4 bases and J by 1 base, with 10 bases between. Germline V CDR1 and CDR2: SNHLY, FYNNEI. CDR3 coding DNA: TGTGCCAGCAGTGCCGACACCCATAACTATGGCTACACCTTC. Encoded protein: CASSADTHNYGYTF.

This chain joins TRBV2 and TRBJ1-6, with 10 positions matching TRBD1. V was clipped by 4 bases and J by 9 bases; unmatched bases: 6. CDR3 length: 15 residues. The germline CDR1 and CDR2 sequences are SNHLY and FYNNEI. The CDR3 reads CASSGDRGGSSPLHF. The CDR3 bases are TGTGCCAGCAGTGGGGACAGGGGTGGATCTTCACCCCTCCACTTT.

The rearrangement joins TRBV6-5 to TRBJ1-3, with unresolved D. The CDR3 contains 15 residues. Looked up from germline, CDR1 is MNHEY and CDR2 is SVGAGI. The V end lost 5 bases, the J end lost 2 bases, and 13 bases lay between the germline ends. CDR3 protein: CASSPPGIAGNTIYF. The CDR3 region has the DNA TGTGCCAGCAGTCCTCCCGGGATAGCTGGAAACACCATATATTTT.

CDR3: CASTISAGQKYEQYF. The CDR3 DNA is TGTGCCAGCACTATCAGTGCGGGACAGAAATACGAGCAGTACTTC. The chain recombines TRBV28 with TRBJ2-5, with D maybe TRBD1 (7 bases). With the DNA end fitting TRBJ2-7 better, the J assignment may be wrong. There are 15 residues in the CDR3. Germline CDR1 MDHEN, CDR2 SYDVKM.

V and J are TRBV6-4 and TRBJ2-1; TRBD2 might be the D (6 bases). The CDR3 spans 16 residues. The V and J ends lost 0 bases and 1 base respectively, with 10 bases between them. Germline lookup yields CDR1 MRHNA and CDR2 SNTAGT. In DNA form, the CDR3 reads TGTGCCAGCAGTGACTCTGTCGGGAGTTCCTACAATGAGCAGTTCTTC. This sequence encodes CASSDSVGSSYNEQFF.

Turning to this clone: One end of the junction is discordant with germline, which a read error may explain. This chain links TRBV7-9 with TRBJ1-5; 7 bases agree with TRBD1. The CDR3 is made up of 16 amino acids. Germline loops: CDR1 SEHNR, CDR2 FQNEAQ (reference sequence). The CDR3 protein is CSSSRFGQDSNQPQHF. The CDR3, as DNA: TGTTCCAGCAGCCGATTCGGACAGGATAGCAATCAGCCCCAGCATTTT.

This clone occurred once. The chain combines TRBV2 with TRBJ1-5, with TRBD1 matching 9 bases. The V gene's germline CDR1 is SNHLY and CDR2 FYNNEI. CDR3 size: 17 residues. Trimming removed 5 bases from V and 6 bases from J; junction bases left unmatched: 14. The CDR3 protein is CASSLEGRDRVSQPQHF. The CDR3 DNA is TGTGCCAGCAGTCTCGAAGGTAGGGACAGGGTCAGTCAGCCCCAGCATTTT.

The chain joins TRBV5-1 to TRBJ1-2; 8 bases match TRBD1. Germline lookup yields CDR1 SGHRS and CDR2 YFSETQ. The ends lost 4 bases at V and 2 bases at J; junction bases unmatched: 7. The CDR3 loop spans 15 amino acids. The CDR3 sequence is CASSQGQGVNYGYTF. The CDR3 nucleotides read TGCGCCAGCAGCCAAGGACAGGGTGTCAACTATGGCTACACCTTC.

This chain links TRBV5-1 with TRBJ1-1; possibly TRBD1 for D (6 bases). The germline V gene has CDR1 SGHRS and CDR2 YFSETQ. The CDR3 totals 15 residues. V was clipped by 3 bases and J by 4 bases, with 16 bases between them. The CDR3, as DNA: TGCGCCAGCAGCTGGATCTTACAGGGTCTCACTGAAGCTTTCTTT. Encoded protein: CASSWILQGLTEAFF.

J is TRBJ1-1 and V is TRBV6-1; no clear D gene. Germline CDR1 and CDR2: MNHNS and SASEGT. V was clipped by 5 bases and J by 1 base, with 8 bases between them. This CDR3 region has 13 residues. CDR3 sequence: CASSLRGNTEAFF. The CDR3 region has the DNA TGTGCCAGCAGTCTCCGGGGGAACACTGAAGCTTTCTTT.

In DNA, the CDR3 is TGTGCCAGCAGCTTAGCCGGGACTAGCGGAACCTACGAGCAGTACTTC. Translated, it gives CASSLAGTSGTYEQYF. The chain joins TRBV7-2 to TRBJ2-7; TRBD2 matches at 11 bases. CDR1 is SGHTA and CDR2 is FQGNSA in the germline V gene. V trimming: 0 bases; J trimming: 2 bases; junction bases outside the gene matches: 3. The CDR3 has 16 residues.

This chain links TRBV15 with TRBJ2-1; TRBD2 is a possible D gene (5 bases). The germline V and J ends were trimmed by 2 bases and 8 bases, with 16 bases remaining between them. Germline loops: CDR1 LNHNV, CDR2 YYDKDF (reference sequence). This CDR3 is built from 15 residues. CDR3 sequence: CATSRPGIQEHEQFF. The CDR3 DNA sequence: TGTGCCACCAGCAGACCCGGGATCCAAGAGCATGAGCAGTTCTTC.

The chain links TRBV18 to TRBJ1-2; TRBD1 is a possible D gene (6 bases). The CDR3 loop spans 15 amino acids. Trimming took off 0 bases at V and 9 bases at J, with 17 bases between the two ends. Germline CDR1 and CDR2: KGHSH and LQKENI. The CDR3 DNA follows: TGTGCCAGCTCACCACCTGCGGGGGCAGGGGAGCGCTACACCTTC. Amino acids: CASSPPAGAGERYTF.

V usage is TRBV11-3 and J usage is TRBJ2-7, with D possibly being TRBD1 (6 bases). The germline V gene has CDR1 SGHNT and CDR2 YENEEA. The CDR3 consists of 15 residues. V was cut by 6 bases and J by 0 bases, with 15 bases left in between. CDR3 loop: CASSSLRDTSYEQYF. CDR3 bases: TGTGCCAGCAGTTCCCTCCGGGACACCTCCTACGAGCAGTACTTC.

This clone was seen once. The gene calls are TRBV7-2 and TRBJ2-6, with 10 bases lining up with TRBD1. V dropped 4 bases and J dropped 0; count of bases not matched to a gene: 9. CDR1 is SGHTA, CDR2 FQGNSA, per germline. CDR3 length equals 19 residues. This CDR3 is CASSSARDRGYSGANVLTF. CDR3 nucleotides: TGTGCCAGCAGCTCAGCCCGGGACAGGGGATACTCTGGGGCCAACGTCCTGACTTTC.

About this clone: Other nucleotide sequences from this sample produce the same CDR3. The chain uses TRBV5-1 and TRBJ1-1; D is perhaps TRBD1 (5 bases). With 2 bases removed from V and 5 bases from J, the gap between germline ends came to 10 bases. From germline, CDR1 is SGHRS and CDR2 YFSETQ. The CDR3 is 13 amino acids. The CDR3 bases are TGCGCCAGCAGCTTATCCGGGGGGACTGAAGCTTTCTTT. Encoded protein: CASSLSGGTEAFF.

The chain employs TRBV6-5 and TRBJ2-3, with TRBD2 matching over 8 bases. The germline CDR1 and CDR2 sequences are MNHEY and SVGAGI. The CDR3 is 15 amino acids. V was pared by 2 bases and J by 4 bases, with 5 bases of the junction left unmatched. The CDR3 nucleotides read TGTGCCAGCAGTTACACCGGGGGGGCCTCAGATACGCAGTATTTT. Translation: CASSYTGGASDTQYF.

This chain uses TRBV7-9 with TRBJ1-2, with D unresolved. Germline CDR1 SEHNR, CDR2 FQNEAQ (reference sequence). The V gene lost 1 base and the J gene lost 12 bases, with 18 bases spanning the gap. The CDR3 loop spans 14 amino acids. For the CDR3, the DNA is TGTGCCAGCAGCTTAGGGCTTTCTTTTCGGGGAAACACCTTC. It codes for CASSLGLSFRGNTF.